This T cell receptor beta chain was profiled in a study of cytomegalovirus exposure and HLA in healthy donors. Overall study: A prior analysis found 90 million to 120 million unique TCR beta sequences from 150 million to 200 million T cells.

Study results and limitations: An analysis was carried out later, and it reportedly showed fewer N-insertions in an Asian-associated ancestry cluster than the approximately 700-donor mean. In a later analysis, CMV-associated beta chains were mostly HLA-associated, it appeared.

The CDR3 runs 15 residues. Trimming shortened V by 0 bases and J by 5 bases, and 12 bases separated the two germline ends. The germline V gene encodes CDR1 SGDLS and CDR2 YYNGEE. Note on this clone: Its antigen remains unidentified.

The PCR contained 60 Vbeta and 13 Jbeta primers. Only in-frame clones appear in the TCRdb table, and some are missing; sequencing was by immunoSEQ multiplex PCR. The sample lists approximately 240,000 clones, approximately 84% occurring once. The sequencing sample was made of PBMCs. J is TRBJ2-4 and V is TRBV9, with D tentatively TRBD2 (5 bases). The TCR sequence derives from a woman between 35 and 50 years old in good health and CMV-seronegative. CDR3 loop: CASSVESGVENIQYF. CDR3 nucleotides: TGTGCCAGCAGCGTAGAGAGCGGAGTGGAAAACATTCAGTACTTC.